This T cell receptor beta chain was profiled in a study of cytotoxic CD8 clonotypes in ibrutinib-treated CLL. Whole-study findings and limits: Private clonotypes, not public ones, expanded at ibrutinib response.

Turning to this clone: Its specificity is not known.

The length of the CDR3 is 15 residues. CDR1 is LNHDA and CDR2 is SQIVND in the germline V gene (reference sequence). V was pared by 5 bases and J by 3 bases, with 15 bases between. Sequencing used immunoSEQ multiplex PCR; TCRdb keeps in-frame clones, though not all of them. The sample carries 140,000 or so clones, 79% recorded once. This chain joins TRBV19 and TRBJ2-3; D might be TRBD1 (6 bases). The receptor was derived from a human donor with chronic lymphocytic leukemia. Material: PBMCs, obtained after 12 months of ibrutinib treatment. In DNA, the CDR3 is TGTGCCAGTAGTGTTCAGGGGCTGAAAACAGATACGCAGTATTTT. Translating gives CASSVQGLKTDTQYF.